This T cell receptor (beta chain) was found in a study of STAT5B mutations in CD4+ large granular lymphocyte leukemia. General study results and limits: Compared with healthy controls (2/35), patient top clones favored TRBV06 (8/27). Patient CD4-sorted repertoires stayed more clonal than healthy ones after leukemic-clone removal.

Original processing notes: Lowest detectable productive clonotype frequency was 2.59 x 10-5. Produced via immunoSEQ multiplex PCR; TCRdb's table is partial and in-frame only. V, J and clone size derive from that table, while D and trimming were established from the DNA sequence. The sample yields 30,000 or so clones, about 81% seen once. On this clone itself: Its matching antigen is unknown.

Germline CDR1 reads SQVTM; CDR2 reads ANQGSEA. The V and J ends lost 6 bases and 4 bases respectively, with 7 bases between them. This CDR3 has 11 residues. The TCR sequence derives from a human donor in good health. The rearrangement uses TRBV29-1 and TRBJ2-1; D tentatively fits TRBD1 or TRBD2 (6 bases each). The sequencing input was CD4+ T cells from blood buffy coats. CDR3 sequence: CSVGGYNEQFF. The DNA of the CDR3 is TGCAGCGTAGGGGGGTACAATGAGCAGTTCTTC.